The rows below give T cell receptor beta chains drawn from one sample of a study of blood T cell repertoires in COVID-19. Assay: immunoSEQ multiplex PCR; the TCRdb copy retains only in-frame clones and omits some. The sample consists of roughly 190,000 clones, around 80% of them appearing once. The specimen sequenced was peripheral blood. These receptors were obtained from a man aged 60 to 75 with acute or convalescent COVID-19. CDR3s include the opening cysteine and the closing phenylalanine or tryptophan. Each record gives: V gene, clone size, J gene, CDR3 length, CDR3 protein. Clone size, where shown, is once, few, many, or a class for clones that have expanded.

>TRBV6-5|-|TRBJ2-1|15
CASKYRLAGGNEQFF
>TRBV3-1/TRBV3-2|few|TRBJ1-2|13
CASSQGDTYGYTF
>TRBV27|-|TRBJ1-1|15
CASSLGGTVNTEAFF
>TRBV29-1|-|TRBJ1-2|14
CSVVPGQAGYGYTF
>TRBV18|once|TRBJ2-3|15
CASSPIAGSTDTQYF
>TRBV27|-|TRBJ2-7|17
CASSILAGAIPLHEQYF
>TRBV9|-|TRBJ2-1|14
CASSGGGTSGEQFF
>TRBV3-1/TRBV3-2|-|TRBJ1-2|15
CASSQRLTGQYGYTF
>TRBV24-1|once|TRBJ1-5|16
CATSDGKQGARQPQHF
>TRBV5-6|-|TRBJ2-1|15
CASSLGTIRVNEQFF
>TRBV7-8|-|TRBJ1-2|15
CASSLEARDNYGYTF
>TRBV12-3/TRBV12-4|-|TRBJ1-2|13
CASSPTGIYGYTF
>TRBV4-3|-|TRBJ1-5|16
CASSQALARSNQPQHF
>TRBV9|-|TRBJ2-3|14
CASSFLPSTDTQYF
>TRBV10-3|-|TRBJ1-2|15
CATGTADYTVYGYTF
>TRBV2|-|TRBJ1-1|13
CAENPLPNTEAFF
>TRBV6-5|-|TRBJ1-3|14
CASSQITSGNTIYF
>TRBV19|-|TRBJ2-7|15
CASSMRTGWLYEQYF
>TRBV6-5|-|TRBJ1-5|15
CASRRDGTGNQPQHF
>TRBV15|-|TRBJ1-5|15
CATSRDSRSNQPQHF
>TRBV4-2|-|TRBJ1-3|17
CASSQDWGRSSGNTIYF
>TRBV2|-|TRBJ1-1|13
CASKQGASTEAFF
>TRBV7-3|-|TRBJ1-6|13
CASSWDIFSPLHF
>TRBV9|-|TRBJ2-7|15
CASSVGGQGFHEQYF
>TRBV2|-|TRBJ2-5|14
CASSLAGVGETQYF
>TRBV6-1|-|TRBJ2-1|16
CASSERSVPRYNEQFF
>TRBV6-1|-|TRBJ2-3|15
CASSDSFSGRDTQYF
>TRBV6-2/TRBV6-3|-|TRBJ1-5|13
CASSYQGHLAQHF
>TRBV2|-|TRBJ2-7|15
CASIQKRGLTSGNLF
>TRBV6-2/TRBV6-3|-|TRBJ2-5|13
CASSYSEQETQYF
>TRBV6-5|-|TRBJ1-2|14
CASRVDTVNYGYTF
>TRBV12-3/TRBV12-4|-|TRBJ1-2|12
CASSYGRNGYTF
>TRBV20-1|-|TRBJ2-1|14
CSASDTSGYNEQFF
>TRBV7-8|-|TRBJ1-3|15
CASSPPGGLGNTIYF
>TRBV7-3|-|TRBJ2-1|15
CASSHSGSSYNEQFF
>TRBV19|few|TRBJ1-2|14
CASSWSSGNYGYTF
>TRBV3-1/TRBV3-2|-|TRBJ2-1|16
CASSQPYREPPNEQFF
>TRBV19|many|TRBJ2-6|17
CASFPIHEGAGANVLTF
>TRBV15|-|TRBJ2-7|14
CATSVGTVNYEQYF
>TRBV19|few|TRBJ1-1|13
CASSMLPGSQAFF
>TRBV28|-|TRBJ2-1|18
CASSPRHGSGSSYNEQFF
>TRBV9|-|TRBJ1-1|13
CASSVDWSEEAFF
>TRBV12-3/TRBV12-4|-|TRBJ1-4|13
CASSLSRNEKLFF
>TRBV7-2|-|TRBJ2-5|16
CASSTRSGTGAETQYF
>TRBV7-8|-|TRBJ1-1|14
CASRLSRGRTEAFF
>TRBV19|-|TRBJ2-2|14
CASSIGQNTGELFF
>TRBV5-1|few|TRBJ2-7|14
CASSFSGASYEQYF
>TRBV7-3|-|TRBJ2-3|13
CASSVSTTDTQYF
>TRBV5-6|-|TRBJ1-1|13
CASSQDRNTEAFF
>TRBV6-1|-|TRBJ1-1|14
CASSEVGENTEAFF
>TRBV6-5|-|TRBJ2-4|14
CASSPSGAKNIQYF
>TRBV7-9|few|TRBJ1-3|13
CASRQGGGNTIYF
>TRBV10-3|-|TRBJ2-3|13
CAITPGLEDTQYF
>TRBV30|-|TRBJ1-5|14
CAWSGSGGSQPQHF
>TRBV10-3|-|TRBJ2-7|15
CAISTTSGSNYEQYF
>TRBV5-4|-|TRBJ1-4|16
CASSRYSSGTNEKLFF
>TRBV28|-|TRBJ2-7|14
CASSLWGRSYEQYF